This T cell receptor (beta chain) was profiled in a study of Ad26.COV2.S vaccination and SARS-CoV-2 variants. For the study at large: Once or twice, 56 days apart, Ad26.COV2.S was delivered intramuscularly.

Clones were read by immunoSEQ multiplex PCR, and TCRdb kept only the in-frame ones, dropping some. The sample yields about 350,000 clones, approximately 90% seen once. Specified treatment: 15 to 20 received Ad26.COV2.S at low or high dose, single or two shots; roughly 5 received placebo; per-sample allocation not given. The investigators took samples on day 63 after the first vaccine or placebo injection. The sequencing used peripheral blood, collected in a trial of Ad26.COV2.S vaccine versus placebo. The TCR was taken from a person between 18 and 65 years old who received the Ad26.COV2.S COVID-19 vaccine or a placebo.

The CDR3 sequence is CAISESSTSRLEQYF. The CDR3 DNA is TGTGCCATCAGTGAGTCGAGTACTAGCAGATTGGAGCAGTACTTC. V gene TRBV10-3 combines with J gene TRBJ2-7, with a weak D call TRBD2 (6 bases). V shed 0 bases and J shed 7 bases, with 16 bases lying between them. The CDR3 is made up of 15 amino acids. CDR1 ENHRY and CDR2 SYGVKD come from the germline V gene.